This T cell receptor (beta chain) was sequenced during a study of T cells in Graves' hyperthyroidism and ophthalmopathy. From RNA transcripts, TCR beta CDR3 regions were amplified. The TCR CDR3 first-round RT-PCR relied on the HTBI primer set. TCRdb recomputed calls from the multiplex PCR reads with MiXCR, one row per CDR3 protein. Here the sample spans about 610,000 distinct CDR3 sequences, about 14% being singletons. Trimming shortened V by 6 bases and J by 6 bases, and 23 bases separated the two germline ends. The CDR3 runs to 16 residues. CDR1 and CDR2 (germline): SNHLY, FYNNEI. Sample: blood. The chain uses TRBV2 and TRBJ2-5, with D tentatively TRBD2 (5 bases). This sequence was found in a woman in her 40s with Graves' ophthalmopathy. DNA of the CDR3: TGTGCCAGCAGCTCTCCAAGCAGCGCCGGAGGAAAGACCCAGTACTTC. It specifies CASSSPSSAGGKTQYF.